The rows below give T cell receptor beta chains drawn from one sample of a study of OX40 agonist ivuxolimab in advanced cancers. Data came from immunoSEQ multiplex PCR; TCRdb stores just in-frame clones and leaves some out. This sample has some 70,000 clones, with 65% to 90% found just once. Material: CD4+ or CD8+ T cells sorted from blood, obtained in a trial of the OX40 agonist ivuxolimab. The receptors come from an adult with an advanced solid tumor such as melanoma, head and neck, liver or kidney cancer. The conserved cysteine and the conserved F or W are not part of the CDR3 here. Fields, in order: V gene, J gene, CDR3 protein.

v_call: TRBV5-1
j_call: TRBJ2-1
cdr3_aa: ASSYGQGGYDEQF

v_call: TRBV2
j_call: TRBJ1-1
cdr3_aa: ASSEWSSNTEAF

v_call: TRBV5-1
j_call: TRBJ2-1
cdr3_aa: ASSLGGGTAYNEQF

v_call: TRBV7-2
j_call: TRBJ2-5
cdr3_aa: ASSAGETQY

v_call: TRBV28
j_call: TRBJ1-5
cdr3_aa: ASSLIRGNQPQH

v_call: TRBV18
j_call: TRBJ2-7
cdr3_aa: ASSPGQGIHEQY

v_call: TRBV30
j_call: TRBJ1-6
cdr3_aa: AWGDSGDSPLH

v_call: TRBV5-1
j_call: TRBJ2-7
cdr3_aa: ASGPGTGTYEQY

v_call: TRBV4-1
j_call: TRBJ2-1
cdr3_aa: ASSFRLAGGDNEQF

v_call: TRBV19
j_call: TRBJ1-1
cdr3_aa: ASARQGRFTTEAF

v_call: TRBV18
j_call: TRBJ1-1
cdr3_aa: ASSPTGTNTEAF

v_call: TRBV11-3
j_call: TRBJ1-1
cdr3_aa: ASSTGGNTEAF

v_call: TRBV6-1
j_call: TRBJ1-6
cdr3_aa: ASKPQSVSPLH

v_call: TRBV19
j_call: TRBJ1-1
cdr3_aa: ASSIGFTAF

v_call: TRBV19
j_call: TRBJ2-1
cdr3_aa: ASSTPGLGQNEQF

v_call: TRBV4-3
j_call: TRBJ2-2
cdr3_aa: ASSSLFGAGELF

v_call: TRBV28
j_call: TRBJ1-5
cdr3_aa: ASSPGQVNQPQH

v_call: TRBV19
j_call: TRBJ2-3
cdr3_aa: ASSIDGGLSTDTQY

v_call: TRBV29-1
j_call: TRBJ1-1
cdr3_aa: SVEQSRNTEAF

v_call: TRBV29-1
j_call: TRBJ1-1
cdr3_aa: SAHRGNEAF

v_call: TRBV30
j_call: TRBJ2-7
cdr3_aa: AWSVPSGRAYEQY

v_call: TRBV7-2
j_call: TRBJ1-4
cdr3_aa: ASSLAGTGILGEKLF

v_call: TRBV5-6
j_call: TRBJ2-7
cdr3_aa: ASSLGPSGSYEQY

v_call: TRBV30
j_call: TRBJ2-1
cdr3_aa: AWSYPSGRDYNEQF